This T cell receptor (beta chain) was found in a study of blood T cell repertoires in COVID-19 (dated by TCRdb to 2020 to 2022). Regarding the study in general: Samples from collaborators originated in the United States, Italy and Spain and spanned both the acute and convalescent phases of COVID-19. The repertoires were released in a freely available public database meant as a resource for research on the immune response to SARS-CoV-2. Samples came from the ongoing ImmuneRACE study (first 160 participants) plus 1,254 subjects from 6 global collaborators. The prospective study material was composed of cDNA or gDNA derived from T cells, B-cell-depleted T cells, or PBMCs. Subjects who had been exposed to COVID-19, were actively infected with it, or had recovered from it provided the deeply sampled blood TCRbeta repertoires that made up the dataset. Sample metadata almost always included a de-identified subject ID, COVID-19 status, age in years and sex. HLA class I and class II types, where available, came from metadata supplied by the sample provider rather than from assay-based typing. Results and caveats for the whole study, not just this receptor: The quantity of clinical and demographic metadata differed by source and by participant and was supplied without curation.

The immunoSEQ Assay, a bias-controlled multiplex PCR, was used to amplify TCRbeta CDR3 regions from genomic DNA. Concerning the study's data processing: Within the assay, amplification of reference gene primers was used to estimate how many nucleated cells each sample contained. To quantify the absolute abundance of each unique TCRbeta CDR3 rearrangement, sequence reads were collapsed and filtered. Productive Simpson clonality was computed per sample as the square root of Simpson's diversity index over productive rearrangements. TCRdb re-hosts the immuneACCESS table, in-frame sequences only. Its copies lack some clones; in the studies checked, an unresolved V gene accounts for under half of them, and the cause for the rest is not known. V and J calls and clone size are copied from that table; D and trimming were computed from the DNA. The sample profile shows 95,000 to 150,000 clones; 90% of them were found once. 3.5% to 4.5% of the sample belongs to the ten largest clones.

A word on this clone: The antigen this receptor binds is unknown. Base-call qualities are not available, and no considerably larger clone is one nucleotide away.

CDR1 and CDR2 (SGHTA, FQGNSA) derive from the germline V gene. From V the trimming removes 5 bases and from J it removes 3 bases, while the gene matches leave 4 bases of the junction unaccounted for. Including the terminal cysteine and phenylalanine, the CDR3 comprises 15 residues. CDR3 DNA only is kept here, 45 bases in frame from base 1. One collaborating source in Seattle enrolled patients during active infection and followed them longitudinally through the course of disease. The collaborating institutions used their own protocols to collect whole blood in K2EDTA tubes. Collaborator samples were shipped for TCRbeta analysis as frozen whole blood, isolated PBMCs, or DNA extracted from either sample type.

The receptor chain draws on TRBV7-2 and TRBJ1-6; 7 bases in the junction line up with TRBD1. Sequences were obtained from peripheral blood. The clonotype originates from a woman aged 60-75 years with COVID-19, enrolled during active disease. This receptor carries the CDR3 CASSRDSVYNSPLHF. The DNA sequence is as follows: TGTGCCAGCAGCCGGGACAGCGTCTATAATTCACCCCTCCACTTT. The CDR3 plus the reference TRBV7-2 and TRBJ1-6 genes for the other parts give the full variable domain: GAGVSQSPSNKVTEKGKDVELRCDPISGHTALYWYRQSLGQGLEFLIYFQGNSAPDKSGLPSDRFSAERTGGSVSTLTIQRTQQEDSAVYLCASSRDSVYNSPLHFGNGTRLTVT.